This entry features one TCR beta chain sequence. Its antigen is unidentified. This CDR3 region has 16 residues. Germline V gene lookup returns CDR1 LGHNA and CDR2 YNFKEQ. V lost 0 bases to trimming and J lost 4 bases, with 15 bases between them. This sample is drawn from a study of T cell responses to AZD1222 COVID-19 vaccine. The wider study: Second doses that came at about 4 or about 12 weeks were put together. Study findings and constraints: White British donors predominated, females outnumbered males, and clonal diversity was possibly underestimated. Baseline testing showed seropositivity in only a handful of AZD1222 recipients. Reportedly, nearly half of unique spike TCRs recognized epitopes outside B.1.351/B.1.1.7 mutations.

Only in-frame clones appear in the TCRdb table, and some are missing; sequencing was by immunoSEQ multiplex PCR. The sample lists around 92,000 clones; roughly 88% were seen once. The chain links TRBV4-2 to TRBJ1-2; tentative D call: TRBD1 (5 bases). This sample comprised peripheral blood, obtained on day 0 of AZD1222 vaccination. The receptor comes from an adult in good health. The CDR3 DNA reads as TGTGCCAGCAGCCAAGATCTGGGGGAGGGAAGCTATGGCTACACCTTC. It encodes CASSQDLGEGSYGYTF.